This T cell receptor (beta chain) originates from a study of blood T cells in healthy people across ages (dated by TCRdb to between 2014 and 2017). Regarding the research as a whole: Template switching captured roughly one uniquely barcoded TCR beta cDNA molecule per two T cells in model experiments. Using deep sequencing normalized with unique cDNA molecular identifiers, the study measured how TCR beta repertoire diversity changes with age. Donors were grouped into four age groups: young (average roughly 17 years), middle-aged (less than 40), aged (approximately 67) and long-lived (about 90). To avoid experimental bias, donors of different ages were distributed randomly across sequencing lanes. For two donors (one aged 18 to 30 and one aged 80 or older), the study analyzed two additional independent replicas of 1 million unique cDNA reads from the same blood draw.

The roughly 39 donors, aged roughly 6 to 95 years, were systemically healthy Caucasian individuals from Russia. Each donor gave 8.5 to 10 milliliters of peripheral blood, collected into EDTA-treated Vacutainer tubes. Ficoll-Paque density-gradient centrifugation was used to isolate PBMCs, with at least 6 million obtained per sample. Total RNA, at least 6 micrograms per sample, was extracted from PBMCs with Trizol reagent. The percentages of naive CD45RAhigh/CD27high T cells were determined by flow cytometry on a PBMC aliquot from every donor. This clonotype has a handful of counts. What this receptor recognizes is not known. No quality values exist for individual bases; no much larger clone is one base distant. Study-level results and caveats: There was a strong correlation between observed TCR beta diversity and the percentage of naive T cells measured by flow cytometry. Observed TCR beta diversity per million T cells fell roughly linearly with age, and a significant reduction was already apparent by age around 44. Compared with the aged group, the long-lived group had more naive CD4+ T cells, fewer expanded clones and increased TCR diversity, suggesting age selection. Bulk unsorted PBMC profiling prevented conclusive comparison of naive and antigen-experienced compartments. Because the CMV infection status of the donors was unknown, age-related changes in expanded clonotypes may potentially have been confounded. Total diversity estimates from one million sequenced T cells were considered lower bounds and underestimates.

The library was generated by 5' RACE. Instrument on record: Illumina HiSeq 2500. A second PCR of roughly 7 to 12 cycles was run with a J-beta primer mix and a sample-barcoded 5' primer. Each TCR beta cDNA molecule received a unique molecular identifier from a template-switch 5' adaptor carrying 12 random nucleotides. Each sample yielded at least 2.5 million CDR3-containing paired-end reads. First-strand cDNA was synthesized from all RNA with the Mint cDNA synthesis kit, primed by a TRBC-specific oligonucleotide. Following uracil-DNA glycosylase treatment, a first 18-cycle PCR with universal primers M1SS and BC2_uni_R was performed on all cDNA. The paper's processing steps were these. Each sample was normalized by randomly selecting 1 million high-quality reads, each carrying a distinct molecular identifier. Reads with shared molecular identifiers were discarded instead of being binned into consensus sequences. MiTCR, run with a Q25 quality threshold and the strictest error-elimination algorithm, handled CDR3 identification, clonotype clustering and error correction. A nonparametric unseen species model using Euler transformation provided a lower-bound estimate of total TCR beta diversity. The raw public data were reprocessed by TCRdb itself: fastp quality trimming at Q25, MiXCR clonotype calling, in-frame beta chains only. Each entry merges the rows of one CDR3 protein and shows their most common DNA and genes. The V and J calls follow TCRdb's processing rather than the paper's. The table for this sample lists 650,000 to 1,000,000 distinct CDR3 sequences; less than 60% of them were counted only once. Around 18% of the sample is in the top ten clones.

From cysteine to phenylalanine, the CDR3 is 14 amino acids long. Only CDR3 DNA is held: 42 bases, read in frame from base 1. V is pared back by 1 base and J by 7 bases, with 13 bases lying between the germline termini. The TCR was taken from a man older than 75 in good health. The sample consisted of blood. In this chain, TRBV12-3 or TRBV12-4 is recombined with TRBJ1-2; the D gene remains uncertain. The CDR3 has the sequence CASSLVRGSAGYTF. The DNA sequence is TGTGCCAGCAGTTTAGTCCGTGGGTCCGCTGGCTACACCTTC.